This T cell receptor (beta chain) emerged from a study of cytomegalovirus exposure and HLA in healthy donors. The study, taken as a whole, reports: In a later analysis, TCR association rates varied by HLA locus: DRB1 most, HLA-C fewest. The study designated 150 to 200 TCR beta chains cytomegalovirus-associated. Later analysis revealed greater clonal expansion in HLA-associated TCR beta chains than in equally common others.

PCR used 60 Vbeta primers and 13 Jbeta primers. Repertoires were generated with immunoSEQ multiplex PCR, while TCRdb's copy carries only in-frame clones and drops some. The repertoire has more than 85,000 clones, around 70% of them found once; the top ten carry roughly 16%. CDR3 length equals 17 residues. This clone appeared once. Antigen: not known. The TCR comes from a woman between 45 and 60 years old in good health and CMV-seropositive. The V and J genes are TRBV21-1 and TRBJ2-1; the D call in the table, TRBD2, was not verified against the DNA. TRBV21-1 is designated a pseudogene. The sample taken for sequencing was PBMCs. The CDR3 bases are TGTGCCAGCAGCATGGTAGGGAGCGGGAGAATGCACAATGAGCAGTTCTTC. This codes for CASSMVGSGRMHNEQFF.